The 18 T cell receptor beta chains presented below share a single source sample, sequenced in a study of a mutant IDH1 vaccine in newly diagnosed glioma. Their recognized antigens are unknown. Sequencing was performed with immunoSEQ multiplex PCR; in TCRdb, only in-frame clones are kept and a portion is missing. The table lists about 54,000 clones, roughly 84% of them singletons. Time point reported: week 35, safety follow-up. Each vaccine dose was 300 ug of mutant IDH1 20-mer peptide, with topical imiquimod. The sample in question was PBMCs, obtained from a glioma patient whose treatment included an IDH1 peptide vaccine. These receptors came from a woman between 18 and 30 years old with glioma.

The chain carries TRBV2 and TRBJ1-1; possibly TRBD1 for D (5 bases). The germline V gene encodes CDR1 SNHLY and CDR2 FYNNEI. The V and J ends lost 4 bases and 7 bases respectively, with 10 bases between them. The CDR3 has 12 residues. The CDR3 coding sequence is TGTGCCAGCAGTGGAGGACATCGTGAAGCTTTCTTT. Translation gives CASSGGHREAFF.

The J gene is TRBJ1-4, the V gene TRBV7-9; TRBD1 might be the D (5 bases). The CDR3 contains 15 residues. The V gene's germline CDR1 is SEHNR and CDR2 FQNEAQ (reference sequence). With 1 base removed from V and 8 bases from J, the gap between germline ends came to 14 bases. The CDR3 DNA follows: TGTGCCAGCAGCTTAGTAGACAGCAAGGGAGAAAAACTGTTTTTT. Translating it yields CASSLVDSKGEKLFF.

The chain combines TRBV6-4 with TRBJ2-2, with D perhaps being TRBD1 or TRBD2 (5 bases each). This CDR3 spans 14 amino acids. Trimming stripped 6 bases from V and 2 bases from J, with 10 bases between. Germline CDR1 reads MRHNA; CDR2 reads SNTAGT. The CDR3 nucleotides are TGTGCCAGCAGCTGGGACGGTAACACCGGGGAGCTGTTTTTT. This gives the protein CASSWDGNTGELFF.

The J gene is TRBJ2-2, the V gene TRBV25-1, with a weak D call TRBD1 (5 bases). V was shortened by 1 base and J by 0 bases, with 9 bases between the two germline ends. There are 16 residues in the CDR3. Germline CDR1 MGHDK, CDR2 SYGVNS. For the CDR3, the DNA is TGTGCCAGCAGTGAATCGGTCAGGGCGAACACCGGGGAGCTGTTTTTT. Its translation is CASSESVRANTGELFF.

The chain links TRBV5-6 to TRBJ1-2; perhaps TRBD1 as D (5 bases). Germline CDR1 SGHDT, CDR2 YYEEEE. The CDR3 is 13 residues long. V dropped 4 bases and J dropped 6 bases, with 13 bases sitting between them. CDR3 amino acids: CASSPDPGDGYTF. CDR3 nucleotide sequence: TGTGCCAGCAGCCCCGATCCGGGGGATGGCTACACCTTC.

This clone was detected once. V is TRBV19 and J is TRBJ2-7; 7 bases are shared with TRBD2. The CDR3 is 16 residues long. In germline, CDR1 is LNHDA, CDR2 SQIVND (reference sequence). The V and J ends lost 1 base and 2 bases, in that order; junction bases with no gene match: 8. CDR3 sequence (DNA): TGTGCCAGTAGTATAGGGTGGGCTAGCGGACCCTACGAGCAGTACTTC. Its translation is CASSIGWASGPYEQYF.

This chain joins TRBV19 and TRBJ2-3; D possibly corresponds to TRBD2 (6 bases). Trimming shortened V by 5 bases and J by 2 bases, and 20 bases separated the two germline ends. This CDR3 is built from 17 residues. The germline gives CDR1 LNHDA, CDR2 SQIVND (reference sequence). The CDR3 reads CASSLPGLSGITDTQYF. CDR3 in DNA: TGTGCCAGTAGTCTCCCCGGACTTAGCGGAATCACAGATACGCAGTATTTT. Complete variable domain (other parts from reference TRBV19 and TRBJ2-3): DGGITQSPKYLFRKEGQNVTLSCEQNLNHDAMYWYRQDPGQGLRLIYYSQIVNDFQKGDIAEGYSVSREKKESFPLTVTSAQKNPTAFYLCASSLPGLSGITDTQYFGPGTRLTVL.

The CDR3, as DNA: TGCGCCAGCAGCTTGGTGTGGACAGGGGGCGAGTTTGCGTACTTC. It codes for CASSLVWTGGEFAYF. The J gene is TRBJ2-7, the V gene TRBV5-1, with 11 bases matching TRBD1. J lost 12 bases, V lost 0 bases, and 11 bases had no gene match. CDR3 size: 15 residues. Per germline, CDR1 SGHRS and CDR2 YFSETQ. The variable domain in full, with the rest retrieved from reference TRBV5-1 and TRBJ2-7, is KAGVTQTPRYLIKTRGQQVTLSCSPISGHRSVSWYQQTPGQGLQFLFEYFSETQRNKGNFPGRFSGRQFSNSRSEMNVSTLELGDSALYLCASSLVWTGGEFAYFGPGTRLTVT.

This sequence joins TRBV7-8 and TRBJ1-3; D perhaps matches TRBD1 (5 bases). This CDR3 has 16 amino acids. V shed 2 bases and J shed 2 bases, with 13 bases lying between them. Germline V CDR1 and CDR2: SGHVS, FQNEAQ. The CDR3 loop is CASSLIMGHTGNTIYF. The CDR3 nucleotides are TGTGCCAGCAGCTTAATCATGGGGCATACTGGAAACACCATATATTTT. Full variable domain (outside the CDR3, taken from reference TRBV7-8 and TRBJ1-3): GAGVSQSPRYKVAKRGQDVALRCDPISGHVSLFWYQQALGQGPEFLTYFQNEAQLDKSGLPSDRFFAERPEGSVSTLKIQRTQQEDSAVYLCASSLIMGHTGNTIYFGEGSWLTVV.

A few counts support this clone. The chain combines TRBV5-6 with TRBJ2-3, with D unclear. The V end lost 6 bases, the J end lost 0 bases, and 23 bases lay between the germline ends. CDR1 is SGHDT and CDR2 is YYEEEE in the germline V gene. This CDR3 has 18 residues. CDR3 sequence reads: CASTKALFVGSSTDTQYF. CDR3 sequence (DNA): TGTGCCAGCACCAAGGCACTTTTTGTGGGCTCTAGCACAGATACGCAGTATTTT.

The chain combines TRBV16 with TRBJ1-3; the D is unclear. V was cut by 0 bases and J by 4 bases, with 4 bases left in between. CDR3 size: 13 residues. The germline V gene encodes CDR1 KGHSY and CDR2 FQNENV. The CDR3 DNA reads TGTGCCAGCAGCCAATCTCCCGGAAACACCATATATTTT. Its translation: CASSQSPGNTIYF. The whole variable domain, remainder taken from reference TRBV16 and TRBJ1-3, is GEEVAQTPKHLVRGEGQKAKLYCAPIKGHSYVFWYQQVLKNEFKFLISFQNENVFDETGMPKERFSAKCLPNSPCSLEIQATKLEDSAVYFCASSQSPGNTIYFGEGSWLTVV.

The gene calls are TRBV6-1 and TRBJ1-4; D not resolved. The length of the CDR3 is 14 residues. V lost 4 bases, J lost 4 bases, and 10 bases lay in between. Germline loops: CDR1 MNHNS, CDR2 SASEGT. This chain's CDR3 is CASSGRVRNEKLFF. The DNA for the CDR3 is TGTGCCAGCAGTGGACGAGTACGTAATGAAAAACTGTTTTTT.

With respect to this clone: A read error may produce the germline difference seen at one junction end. The CDR3 DNA reads TGTGCTAGCAGCTTAGGACAGGGGAGCACAGATACGCAGTATTTT. Protein: CASSLGQGSTDTQYF. J is TRBJ2-3 and V is TRBV7-7, with TRBD1 matching over 9 bases. The CDR3 is 15 amino acids. The germline V gene has CDR1 SSHAT and CDR2 FNYEAQ (reference sequence).

As DNA, the CDR3 is TGTGCCAGTAGTAATCCGGGTTCCTACGAGCAGTACTTC. Encoded protein: CASSNPGSYEQYF. The chain employs TRBV19 and TRBJ2-7, with no clear D. CDR1 is LNHDA and CDR2 is SQIVND in the germline V gene (reference sequence). The CDR3 consists of 13 residues. Trimming removed 4 bases at V and 1 base at J, with 8 bases between.

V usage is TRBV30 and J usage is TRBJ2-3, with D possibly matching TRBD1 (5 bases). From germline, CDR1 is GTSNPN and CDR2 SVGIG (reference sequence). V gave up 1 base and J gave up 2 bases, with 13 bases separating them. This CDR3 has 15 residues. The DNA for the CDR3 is TGTGCCTGGAGTGCTCACAGGCCCTCCACAGATACGCAGTATTTT. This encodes CAWSAHRPSTDTQYF.

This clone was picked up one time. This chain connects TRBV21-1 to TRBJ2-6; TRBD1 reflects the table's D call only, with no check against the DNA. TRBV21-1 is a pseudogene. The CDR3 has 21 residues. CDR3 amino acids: CASSKSQWALVVSSGANVLTF. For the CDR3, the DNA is TGTGCCAGCAGCAAATCCCAATGGGCCCTGGTTGTCAGCTCTGGGGCCAACGTCCTGACTTTC.

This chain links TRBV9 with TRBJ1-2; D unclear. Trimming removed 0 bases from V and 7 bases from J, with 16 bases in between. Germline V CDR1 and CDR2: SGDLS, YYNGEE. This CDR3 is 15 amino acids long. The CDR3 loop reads CASSVGGQPRRGYTF. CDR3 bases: TGTGCCAGCAGCGTAGGAGGGCAGCCTCGCCGTGGCTACACCTTC.

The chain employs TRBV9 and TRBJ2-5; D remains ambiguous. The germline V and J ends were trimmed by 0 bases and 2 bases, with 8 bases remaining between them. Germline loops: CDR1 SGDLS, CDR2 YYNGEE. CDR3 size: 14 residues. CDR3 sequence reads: CASSVAPRQETQYF. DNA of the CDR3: TGTGCCAGCAGCGTAGCGCCCAGACAAGAGACCCAGTACTTC.